The source of this T cell receptor beta chain is a study of blood T cell repertoires in COVID-19. Study background: Whether acute or convalescent, the COVID-19 samples came from the United States, Italy and Spain.

This clone was picked up one time. As handled by the study authors: Researchers report that nucleated cell counts were estimated from reference gene primer amplification. TCRdb's copy holds only in-frame clones and misses some; the assay was immunoSEQ multiplex PCR. The V and J calls and clone size were taken over from that table, and D and trimming were inferred from the DNA. Among tens of thousands of clones listed, more than 70% were seen once. Germline V lookup: CDR1 LGHDT, CDR2 YNNKEL (reference sequence). With 2 bases clipped from V and 3 bases from J, the junction kept 17 bases outside the gene matches. There are 21 residues in the CDR3.

This rearrangement joins TRBV3-1 (or the pseudogene TRBV3-2) to TRBJ2-2; 11 positions match TRBD2. The source is a man aged 45-60 years with active COVID-19. The material sequenced was peripheral blood. The CDR3 here is CASSQLILGLAGGVDTGELFF. In nucleotides, the CDR3 is TGTGCCAGCAGCCAATTGATTTTAGGGCTAGCGGGGGGCGTAGACACCGGGGAGCTGTTTTTT.